The 18 T cell receptor beta chains in this list originate from one sample, sequenced in a study of Tregs in tolerant kidney transplant recipients. The assay was immunoSEQ multiplex PCR, and TCRdb's table has in-frame clones only and misses some. This table has about 240,000 clones, roughly four fifths appearing once. Sequencing used CD4+ T cells from blood. These receptors were taken from a human donor in good health.

This chain connects TRBV9 to TRBJ2-2; TRBD2 aligns across 7 bases. Germline assignment: CDR1 SGDLS and CDR2 YYNGEE. This CDR3 comprises 14 residues. V dropped 1 base and J dropped 5; count of bases not matched to a gene: 2. The CDR3 sequence: CASSVLSGTGELFF. The DNA of the CDR3 is TGTGCCAGCAGCGTACTTAGCGGGACCGGGGAGCTGTTTTTT. Full variable domain (rest looked up from reference TRBV9 and TRBJ2-2): DSGVTQTPKHLITATGQRVTLRCSPRSGDLSVYWYQQSLDQGLQFLIQYYNGEERAKGNILERFSAQQFPDLHSELNLSSLELGDSALYFCASSVLSGTGELFFGEGSRLTVL.

The chain combines TRBV27 with TRBJ1-1, with D perhaps matching TRBD1 (6 bases). V was cut by 3 bases and J by 1 base, with 12 bases left in between. The CDR3 has 15 residues. CDR1 MNHEY and CDR2 SMNVEV come from the germline V gene (reference sequence). CDR3 sequence reads: CASSFLDRRNTEAFF. Here the CDR3 DNA reads TGTGCCAGCAGTTTTTTGGACAGAAGGAACACTGAAGCTTTCTTT.

This clone was seen only once. This chain connects TRBV7-3 to TRBJ1-6; D remains ambiguous. Trimming removed 5 bases from V and 10 bases from J, with 12 bases in between. Germline V lookup: CDR1 SGHTA, CDR2 FQGTGA. The CDR3 sequence is 13 residues long. This CDR3 reads CASSRNLWSPLHF. The DNA for the CDR3 is TGTGCCAGCAGCAGAAATTTGTGGTCACCCCTCCACTTT. Drawing the rest from reference TRBV7-3 and TRBJ1-6, the complete variable domain is GAGVSQTPSNKVTEKGKYVELRCDPISGHTALYWYRQSLGQGPEFLIYFQGTGAADDSGLPNDRFFAVRPEGSVSTLKIQRTERGDSAVYLCASSRNLWSPLHFGNGTRLTVT.

V and J are TRBV6-1 and TRBJ1-2, with no clear D. V lost 2 bases and J 3 bases, leaving 7 bases between the germline ends. The CDR3 has 13 residues. CDR1 is MNHNS and CDR2 is SASEGT in the germline V gene. CDR3 residues: CASSEPPDYGYTF. CDR3 bases: TGTGCCAGCAGTGAACCTCCTGACTATGGCTACACCTTC.

DNA of the CDR3: TGTGCCAGTAGCCCGGTTCGGCCTCGAACGGGATCCTACGAGCAGTACTTC. This translates into CASSPVRPRTGSYEQYF. The V gene is TRBV19, the J gene TRBJ2-7; TRBD2 might be the D (5 bases). V lost 6 bases, J lost 1 base, and 22 bases lay in between. This CDR3 is built from 17 residues. Germline CDR1 reads LNHDA; CDR2 reads SQIVND (reference sequence).

The chain carries TRBV5-1 and TRBJ2-5, with a possible D match to TRBD1 (6 bases). The DNA end favors TRBJ2-7, so the J call may be wrong. Germline-derived CDR1 and CDR2 are SGHRS and YFSETQ. This CDR3 spans 15 amino acids. Here the CDR3 DNA reads TGCGCCAGCAGCTTGGAACAGGGAGTACGGGCCGAGCAGTACTTC. This encodes CASSLEQGVRAEQYF.

The chain carries TRBV2 and TRBJ1-5, with D perhaps TRBD1 (6 bases). The CDR3 runs 14 residues. V gave up 5 bases and J gave up 6 bases, with 14 bases separating them. Germline loops: CDR1 SNHLY, CDR2 FYNNEI. The CDR3 reads CASSPTARGQPQHF. The CDR3, as DNA: TGTGCCAGCAGTCCGACAGCCAGGGGTCAGCCCCAGCATTTT.

Only a few counts were recorded for this clone. The chain couples TRBV6-5 to TRBJ1-1; 7 nucleotides agree with TRBD1. The germline CDR1 and CDR2 sequences are MNHEY and SVGAGI. The V gene end was trimmed by 5 bases and the J gene end by 6 bases; junction bases not matched to a gene: 6. The CDR3 has 13 amino acids. CDR3 loop: CASSPWDSPEAFF. The DNA for the CDR3 is TGTGCCAGCAGTCCCTGGGACAGCCCTGAAGCTTTCTTT.

The rearrangement links TRBV18 to TRBJ1-2, with 7 nucleotides matching TRBD1. Germline assignment: CDR1 KGHSH and CDR2 LQKENI. The junction had 11 bases not matched to a gene; V was cut back by 2 bases and J by 8 bases. This CDR3 has 15 amino acids. CDR3 region: CASSPMGNRQGGYTF. As DNA, the CDR3 is TGTGCCAGCTCACCAATGGGGAACAGACAGGGAGGCTACACCTTC.

The rearrangement links TRBV7-9 to TRBJ2-7; no definite D call. The CDR3 is 15 residues long. V was clipped by 5 bases and J by 3 bases, with 17 bases between them. CDR1 and CDR2 (germline): SEHNR, FQNEAQ (reference sequence). The DNA of the CDR3 is TGTGCCAGCAGCCCACCCGGTGGGCAGAGCTACGAGCAGTACTTC. Encoded protein: CASSPPGGQSYEQYF.

The chain carries TRBV5-8 and TRBJ2-5; D uncertain. This CDR3 has 14 residues. V lost 4 bases and J lost 1, with 11 bases in between. Germline V CDR1 and CDR2: SGHTS, YDEGEE. Here the CDR3 reads CASSLTHSQETQYF. The CDR3 DNA follows: TGTGCCAGCAGCCTAACGCACAGCCAAGAGACCCAGTACTTC.

The gene calls are TRBV10-1 and TRBJ2-2, with 9 bases that match TRBD1. Per the germline V gene, CDR1 is WNHNN and CDR2 is SYGVQD (reference sequence). The CDR3 loop spans 15 amino acids. V lost 4 bases and J lost 5; bases outside the gene matches: 5. The CDR3 loop is CASSGGTGSTGELFF. CDR3 bases: TGCGCCAGCAGTGGGGGGACAGGGAGTACCGGGGAGCTGTTTTTT.

The CDR3 DNA reads as TGTGCCAGCAGCCAACGACAGGGGGACGAGCAGTACTTC. Its protein is CASSQRQGDEQYF. This rearrangement joins TRBV7-9 to TRBJ2-7; 9 bases are a match to TRBD1. The CDR3 runs 13 residues. J gave up 5 bases and V 5 bases, and 4 bases lay outside the gene matches. From germline, CDR1 is SEHNR and CDR2 FQNEAQ (reference sequence).

The chain uses TRBV5-5 and TRBJ2-7; D is perhaps TRBD2 (6 bases). The CDR3 is 15 residues long. Germline CDR1 SGHKS, CDR2 YYEKEE (reference sequence). V lost 5 bases to trimming and J lost 6 bases, with 21 bases between them. The CDR3 spells CASSSLGGAVGEQYF. The CDR3 DNA reads as TGTGCCAGCAGTTCTCTTGGCGGGGCGGTGGGCGAGCAGTACTTC.

The J gene is TRBJ1-1, the V gene TRBV9; no reliable D call. CDR1 is SGDLS and CDR2 is YYNGEE in the germline V gene. Deletions cut 0 bases from V and 3 bases from J, with 6 bases between. The CDR3 runs to 13 residues. DNA for the CDR3: TGTGCCAGCAGCGTAGTGGTGGACACTGAAGCTTTCTTT. The encoded protein is CASSVVVDTEAFF.

The rearrangement links TRBV6-6 to TRBJ1-1; TRBD1 matches 12 bases. Looked up from germline, CDR1 is MNHNY and CDR2 is SVGAGI (reference sequence). The V gene end was trimmed by 6 bases and the J gene end by 10 bases; junction bases not matched to a gene: 6. The CDR3 covers 13 residues. The CDR3 nucleotides read TGTGCCAGCAGGACGGGACAGGGGGCCGCAGCTTTCTTT. Its translation: CASRTGQGAAAFF.

The chain carries TRBV9 and TRBJ1-1; D is undetermined. This CDR3 is built from 13 residues. Germline V CDR1 and CDR2: SGDLS, YYNGEE. V was clipped by 0 bases and J by 7 bases, with 10 bases between them. The CDR3 sequence: CASSVVQTYEAFF. For the CDR3, the DNA is TGTGCCAGCAGCGTAGTTCAGACTTATGAAGCTTTCTTT.

This rearrangement joins TRBV6-4 to TRBJ2-1; tentatively, D is TRBD1 (7 bases). Trimming removed 3 bases from V and 4 bases from J, with 13 bases in between. Germline CDR1 is MRHNA and CDR2 is SNTAGT. The CDR3 loop spans 15 amino acids. DNA of the CDR3: TGTGCCAGCAGTGAGCCAGGGGGGAGTTACAATGAGCAGTTCTTC. Amino acids: CASSEPGGSYNEQFF.